The clone carrying this TCR beta chain was picked up many times. Its antigen is undetermined. The entry originates in a study of breast tumors, draining lymph nodes, adjacent tissues. Study-level points and caveats: Tumor TCR diversity was below lymph nodes but above nontumor tissue. The lymph node origin of tumor T cells was framed as consistent with a hypothesis, not demonstrated. Compared with basal-like, luminal-like tumors shared significantly more repertoire with nontumor tissue.

TCRdb re-derived calls from the multiplex PCR reads in MiXCR, one entry per CDR3 protein. The repertoire holds 30,000 to 40,000 distinct CDR3 sequences, with 30% to 45% as singletons. The V end lost 0 bases, the J end lost 7 bases, and 20 bases lay between the germline ends. The CDR3 spans 16 residues. From germline, CDR1 is DFQATT and CDR2 SNEGSKA (reference sequence). The sequenced sample was breast tumor tissue. The chain couples TRBV20-1 to TRBJ2-3; a possible D gene is TRBD2 (5 bases). This receptor was taken from a female donor with breast cancer. Some clones in this sample may be carry-over from other donors' samples. The CDR3 DNA reads TGCAGTGCTAGAGACCTTTGGGGAGAGAGGCCCAATACGCAGTATTTT. Translating it yields CSARDLWGERPNTQYF.